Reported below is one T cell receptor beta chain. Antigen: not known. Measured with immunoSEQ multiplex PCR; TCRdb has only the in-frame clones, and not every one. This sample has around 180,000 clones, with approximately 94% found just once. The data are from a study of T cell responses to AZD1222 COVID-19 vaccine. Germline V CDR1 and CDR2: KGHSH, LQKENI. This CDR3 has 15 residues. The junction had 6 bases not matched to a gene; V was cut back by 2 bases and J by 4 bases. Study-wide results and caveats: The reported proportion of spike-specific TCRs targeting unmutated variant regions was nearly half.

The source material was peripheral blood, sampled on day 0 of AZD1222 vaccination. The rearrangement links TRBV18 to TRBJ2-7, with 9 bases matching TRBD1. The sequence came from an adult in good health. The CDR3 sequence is CASSPLGQGSYEQYF. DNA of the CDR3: TGTGCCAGCTCACCATTGGGACAGGGATCGTACGAGCAGTACTTC.